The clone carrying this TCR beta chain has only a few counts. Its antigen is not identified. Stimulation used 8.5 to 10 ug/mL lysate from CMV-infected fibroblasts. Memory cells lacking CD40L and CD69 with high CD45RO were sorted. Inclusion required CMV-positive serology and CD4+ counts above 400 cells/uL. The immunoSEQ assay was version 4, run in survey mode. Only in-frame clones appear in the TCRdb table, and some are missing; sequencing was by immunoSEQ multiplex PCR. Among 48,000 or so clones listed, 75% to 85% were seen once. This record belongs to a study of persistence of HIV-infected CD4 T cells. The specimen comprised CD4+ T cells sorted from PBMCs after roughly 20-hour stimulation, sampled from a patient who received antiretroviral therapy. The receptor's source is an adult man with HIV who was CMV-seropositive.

In DNA, the CDR3 is TGTGCCAGCAGCTTAGAAGCGACCGGGGAGCTGTTTTTT. It yields the protein CASSLEATGELFF. The chain has TRBV7-2 and TRBJ2-2; D not certain. The CDR3 totals 13 residues. Trimming cost V 1 base and J 5 bases, with 5 bases left between them. The germline V gene encodes CDR1 SGHTA and CDR2 FQGNSA.